The 26 T cell receptor beta chains presented below share a single source sample, sequenced in a study of cytomegalovirus exposure and HLA in healthy donors. In the PCR, 60 Vbeta and 13 Jbeta primers were used. Sequencing used immunoSEQ multiplex PCR; TCRdb keeps in-frame clones, though not all of them. The sample has roughly 100,000 clones, about 81% seen once. What was sequenced was PBMCs. These receptors were collected from a man in his forties in good health and CMV-seropositive.

The sample holds one count of this clone. The chain recombines TRBV5-4 with TRBJ2-7; perhaps TRBD2 as D (6 bases). In germline, CDR1 is SGHNT, CDR2 YYREEE (reference sequence). The CDR3 is 14 residues long. Trimming removed 4 bases from V and 0 bases from J, with 11 bases in between. The CDR3 nucleotides read TGTGCCAGCAGCCCCGGGGGAGTCTCCTACGAGCAGTACTTC. This encodes CASSPGGVSYEQYF.

The chain joins TRBV28 to TRBJ1-5; D gene uncertain. V was pared by 6 bases and J by 6 bases, with 9 bases between. The CDR3 totals 12 residues. Germline V gene sequence: CDR1 MDHEN, CDR2 SYDVKM. The CDR3 loop reads CASSLASQPQHF. The DNA of the CDR3 is TGTGCCAGCAGCTTGGCATCTCAGCCCCAGCATTTT.

This clone was found once. CDR3 residues: CASSSIPPDIQETQYF. The CDR3 DNA sequence: TGTGCCAGCAGCTCCATCCCCCCGGACATCCAAGAGACCCAGTACTTC. The chain links TRBV5-7 to TRBJ2-5, with D possibly matching TRBD1 (5 bases). TRBV5-7 falls under the ORF class, with uncertain function. Trimming took off 3 bases at V and 1 base at J, with 16 bases between the two ends. This CDR3 comprises 16 residues.

This chain links TRBV4-2 with TRBJ1-2, with 9 bases identical to TRBD1. V lost 2 bases to trimming and J lost 5 bases; unmatched junction nucleotides: 9. The CDR3 extends over 16 amino acids. Per germline, CDR1 LGHNA and CDR2 YNFKEQ. The CDR3 bases are TGTGCCAGCAGCCAACAAGGACAGGGGAAGAATTATGGCTACACCTTC. Translating it yields CASSQQGQGKNYGYTF.

This clone was found a few times. V and J are TRBV5-1 and TRBJ1-1; no definite D call. The CDR3 has 15 amino acids. The ends were cut back, 0 bases at V and 0 bases at J, with 9 bases in the middle. Germline values: CDR1 SGHRS, CDR2 YFSETQ. The CDR3, as DNA: TGCGCCAGCAGCTTGGTTCCGGAGTTGAACACTGAAGCTTTCTTT. Its translation is CASSLVPELNTEAFF.

The rearrangement links TRBV5-1 to TRBJ2-1; TRBD2 aligns across 8 bases. CDR1 is SGHRS and CDR2 is YFSETQ in the germline V gene. With V trimmed by 3 bases and J by 7 bases, 12 bases remained unmatched. This CDR3 has 16 residues. As DNA, the CDR3 is TGCGCCAGCAGCTGGAACCCCGGGGGGGCCGGGAATGAGCAGTTCTTC. It encodes CASSWNPGGAGNEQFF.

The J gene is TRBJ2-7, the V gene TRBV6-6, with a weak D call TRBD1 (5 bases). The CDR3 has 13 amino acids. V dropped 6 bases and J dropped 2 bases, with 11 bases sitting between them. CDR1 and CDR2 (germline): MNHNY, SVGAGI (reference sequence). DNA of the CDR3: TGTGCCAGCAGCCTAGACAGCCCCTACGAGCAGTACTTC. Its translation is CASSLDSPYEQYF.

In this sample, this clone turned up once. The rearrangement joins TRBV7-2 to TRBJ1-5, with 7 bases lining up with TRBD1. The CDR3 loop spans 14 amino acids. CDR1 is SGHTA and CDR2 is FQGNSA in the germline V gene. J lost 4 bases, V lost 3 bases, and 3 bases had no gene match. The CDR3 protein is CASSFGTANQPQHF. The DNA of the CDR3 is TGTGCCAGCAGCTTCGGGACAGCGAATCAGCCCCAGCATTTT.

The CDR3 bases are TGTGCCAGCAGTGGGGGGACAGGGGCTTGGGAGCAGTACTTC. It specifies CASSGGTGAWEQYF. V usage is TRBV25-1 and J usage is TRBJ2-7, with TRBD1 identical over 10 bases. Losses at the gene ends were 4 bases for V and 7 bases for J; bases not matched to a gene: 7. CDR3 size: 14 residues. From germline, CDR1 is MGHDK and CDR2 SYGVNS.

This chain joins TRBV6-5 and TRBJ2-1; no definite D call. CDR1 is MNHEY, CDR2 SVGAGI, per germline. CDR3 length: 13 residues. V was pared by 2 bases and J by 9 bases, with 11 bases between. The CDR3 region has the DNA TGTGCCAGCAGTTACGGCAATTTTCGTGAGCAGTTCTTC. Translation: CASSYGNFREQFF.

This chain connects TRBV5-1 to TRBJ2-7, with TRBD1 matching over 7 bases. V trimming: 4 bases; J trimming: 5 bases; junction bases outside the gene matches: 9. CDR1 SGHRS and CDR2 YFSETQ come from the germline V gene. There are 14 residues in the CDR3. The CDR3 DNA sequence: TGCGCCAGCAGCCGCGACAGGGTAGACGACGAGCAGTACTTC. It translates to CASSRDRVDDEQYF.

This rearrangement joins TRBV7-9 to TRBJ1-5; TRBD1 matches 10 bases. V gave up 1 base and J gave up 2 bases; unmatched junction bases: 8. This CDR3 region has 18 residues. Germline lookup yields CDR1 SEHNR and CDR2 FQNEAQ (reference sequence). The CDR3 nucleotides are TGTGCCAGCAGCTTAGATCGGGGGGACAGGGGAGGCAATCAGCCCCAGCATTTT. This codes for CASSLDRGDRGGNQPQHF.

CDR3 sequence reads: CASRSAGGPYEQYF. CDR3 sequence (DNA): TGTGCCAGCAGATCGGCGGGAGGGCCCTACGAGCAGTACTTC. The chain combines TRBV6-5 with TRBJ2-7; TRBD2 matches 9 bases. CDR1 is MNHEY and CDR2 is SVGAGI in the germline V gene. The trim removed 6 bases at V and 2 bases at J, leaving 5 bases unmatched. The CDR3 has 14 amino acids.

V and J are TRBV9 and TRBJ1-1, with 8 bases aligning to TRBD1. This CDR3 is built from 14 residues. The germline V gene has CDR1 SGDLS and CDR2 YYNGEE. V was pared by 4 bases and J by 2 bases, with 4 bases of the junction left unmatched. In nucleotides, the CDR3 is TGTGCCAGCAGCCCGGACAGGGAAAACACTGAAGCTTTCTTT. Amino acids: CASSPDRENTEAFF.

The chain carries TRBV6-5 and TRBJ2-5; D not resolved. The CDR3 is made up of 16 amino acids. Germline values: CDR1 MNHEY, CDR2 SVGAGI. Trimming pared 0 bases from V and 5 bases from J, leaving 16 bases between. Here the CDR3 DNA reads TGTGCCAGCAGTTACTCCCTCCTGCCCCTCGGGGAGACCCAGTACTTC. This sequence encodes CASSYSLLPLGETQYF.

J is TRBJ1-2 and V is TRBV5-4; possibly TRBD1 for D (6 bases). V shed 0 bases and J shed 5 bases, with 17 bases lying between them. Germline V CDR1 and CDR2: SGHNT, YYREEE (reference sequence). The CDR3 extends over 16 amino acids. CDR3 loop: CASSLDPGEISYGYTF. The CDR3 DNA reads TGTGCCAGCAGCTTGGACCCAGGGGAAATATCATATGGCTACACCTTC.

The V and J genes are TRBV6-5 and TRBJ1-2; TRBD1 agrees at 7 bases. CDR3 size: 16 residues. Germline V lookup: CDR1 MNHEY, CDR2 SVGAGI. V shed 0 bases and J 4 bases; nucleotides not matched to a gene: 8. The CDR3 region has the DNA TGTGCCAGCAGTTACTCGAGCGCAGGGGGAACCTATGGCTACACCTTC. This translates into CASSYSSAGGTYGYTF.

The CDR3 spells CASSLGGLNTEAFF. For the CDR3, the DNA is TGTGCCAGCAGCTTAGGAGGGTTGAACACTGAAGCTTTCTTT. The genes are TRBV7-7 and TRBJ1-1; no firm D call. The germline V gene has CDR1 SSHAT and CDR2 FNYEAQ (reference sequence). The CDR3 length is 14 residues. V dropped 1 base and J dropped 0 bases, with 6 bases sitting between them. The full variable domain, its missing parts supplied by reference TRBV7-7 and TRBJ1-1, is GAGVSQSPRYKVTKRGQDVTLRCDPISSHATLYWYQQALGQGPEFLTYFNYEAQPDKSGLPSDRFSAERPEGSISTLTIQRTEQRDSAMYRCASSLGGLNTEAFFGQGTRLTVV.

V gene TRBV27 combines with J gene TRBJ2-3; D is unresolved. V lost 6 bases to trimming and J lost 0 bases, with 10 bases between them. CDR3 length equals 14 residues. CDR1 and CDR2 (germline): MNHEY, SMNVEV (reference sequence). CDR3 region: CASSPPRSTDTQYF. For the CDR3, the DNA is TGTGCCAGCAGCCCCCCCCGTAGCACAGATACGCAGTATTTT.

This clone occurred once. V is TRBV29-1 and J is TRBJ1-2, with D unresolved. The CDR3 extends over 14 amino acids. V lost 4 bases and J lost 5, with 17 bases in between. Looked up from germline, CDR1 is SQVTM and CDR2 is ANQGSEA. CDR3 DNA sequence: TGCAGCGTTGGAGAGACACAGAGTGCTTATGGCTACACCTTC. Translation gives CSVGETQSAYGYTF. The variable domain in full, with the rest retrieved from reference TRBV29-1 and TRBJ1-2, is SAVISQKPSRDICQRGTSLTIQCQVDSQVTMMFWYRQQPGQSLTLIATANQGSEATYESGFVIDKFPISRPNLTFSTLTVSNMSPEDSSIYLCSVGETQSAYGYTFGSGTRLTVV.

The chain carries TRBV4-1 and TRBJ2-7; maybe TRBD2 (5 bases). The V gene's germline CDR1 is MGHRA and CDR2 YSYEKL. The CDR3 spans 15 residues. V dropped 0 bases and J dropped 0 bases, with 9 bases sitting between them. The CDR3 loop reads CASSQEGGFSYEQYF. In DNA form, the CDR3 reads TGCGCCAGCAGCCAAGAGGGCGGGTTCTCCTACGAGCAGTACTTC.

The DNA of the CDR3 is TGTGCCAGCAGCTACCGGGACAGGGGGCGCAATGAGCAGTTCTTC. It specifies CASSYRDRGRNEQFF. The chain combines TRBV11-2 with TRBJ2-1, with 12 positions matching TRBD1. V was clipped by 4 bases and J by 6 bases; unmatched bases: 4. The germline V gene has CDR1 SGHAT and CDR2 FQNNGV. The CDR3 spans 15 residues.

The rearrangement links TRBV15 to TRBJ2-1, with D hard to call. This CDR3 region has 13 residues. Germline V gives CDR1 LNHNV, CDR2 YYDKDF (reference sequence). The V gene lost 3 bases and the J gene lost 8 bases, with 11 bases spanning the gap. The CDR3 coding sequence is TGTGCCACCAGCAGCCTATATGAGGATGAGCAGTTCTTC. Protein: CATSSLYEDEQFF.

The chain carries TRBV28 and TRBJ1-1, with D perhaps matching TRBD1 (6 bases). Germline V gene lookup returns CDR1 MDHEN and CDR2 SYDVKM. The CDR3 spans 12 residues. V was clipped by 10 bases and J by 2 bases, with 11 bases between them. This CDR3 reads CATQGPNTEAFF. In DNA form, the CDR3 reads TGTGCCACGCAGGGGCCCAACACTGAAGCTTTCTTT.

J is TRBJ1-5 and V is TRBV9; D unclear. Germline CDR1 is SGDLS and CDR2 is YYNGEE. V lost 0 bases, J lost 3 bases, and 7 bases lay in between. CDR3 size: 14 residues. CDR3 in amino acids: CASSVDGNNQPQHF. In DNA, the CDR3 is TGTGCCAGCAGCGTAGATGGCAACAATCAGCCCCAGCATTTT.

In DNA form, the CDR3 reads TGTGCCAGTAGTAACAGGGGGAATCAGCCCCAGCATTTT. Translating it yields CASSNRGNQPQHF. The chain has TRBV19 and TRBJ1-5; 8 nucleotides agree with TRBD1. This CDR3 has 13 residues. Germline V CDR1 and CDR2: LNHDA, SQIVND (reference sequence). J gave up 4 bases and V 4 bases, and 0 bases lay outside the gene matches.